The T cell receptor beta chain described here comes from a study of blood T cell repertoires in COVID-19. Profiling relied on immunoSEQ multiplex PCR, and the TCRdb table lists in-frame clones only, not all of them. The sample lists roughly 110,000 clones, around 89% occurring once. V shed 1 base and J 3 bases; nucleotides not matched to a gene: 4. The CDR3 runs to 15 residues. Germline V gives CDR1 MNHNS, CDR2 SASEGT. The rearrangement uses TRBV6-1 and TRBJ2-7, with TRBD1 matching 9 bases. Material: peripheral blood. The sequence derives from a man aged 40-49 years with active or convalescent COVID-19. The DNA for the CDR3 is TGTGCCAGCAGTGAAGTGGGGACAGGGATCTACGAGCAGTACTTC. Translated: CASSEVGTGIYEQYF.